These T cell receptor beta chains were read from a single sample in a study of T cell responses to AZD1222 COVID-19 vaccine. Clones were read by immunoSEQ multiplex PCR, and TCRdb kept only the in-frame ones, dropping some. The sample contains 75,000 to 90,000 clones, over 75% of which appear only once. Sequencing used peripheral blood, obtained 28 days after the second AZD1222 dose. All receptors derive from an adult who received the AZD1222 COVID-19 vaccine. The CDR3 runs from the conserved cysteine through the conserved F or W. Fields, in order: V gene, J gene, D gene, clone size, CDR3 protein. A D gene is named only where the DNA matches it firmly. Clone size, where shown, is once, few, many, or a class for clones that have expanded.

>TRBV5-3|TRBJ1-1|NA|NA
CARSLFWQGLTEAFF
>TRBV2|TRBJ1-2|TRBD1|NA
CASSEDGTGKDGYTF
>TRBV18|TRBJ1-1|NA|NA
CASSPPATVNTEAFF
>TRBV7-2|TRBJ2-7|NA|NA
CASRGLGYEQYF
>TRBV28|TRBJ1-2|NA|NA
CASSPRVYGYTF
>TRBV7-2|TRBJ2-7|TRBD1|NA
CASSLGGQTYEQYF
>TRBV4-3|TRBJ2-4|NA|NA
CASSQLSGNKNIQYF
>TRBV5-6|TRBJ1-2|NA|NA
CASSLEGENYGYTF
>TRBV27|TRBJ1-1|NA|NA
CASSSSGVGGTEAFF
>TRBV7-2|TRBJ2-3|NA|once
CASSLVDTQYF
>TRBV4-3|TRBJ2-7|NA|NA
CASSQEGYSYEQYF
>TRBV7-9|TRBJ1-2|NA|NA
CASSQSDYGYTF
>TRBV6-4|TRBJ2-1|TRBD2|NA
CASRPLGGYGEQFF
>TRBV7-2|TRBJ2-1|TRBD2|NA
CASSRKGLAENYNEQFF
>TRBV7-9|TRBJ1-6|NA|NA
CASSKISLPLHF